The clone carrying this T cell receptor beta chain was found a few times. Antigen specificity is unknown. The sample comes from a study of identical twins. Overall study findings and caveats: Cord blood beta clonotypes present at high abundance carried fewer insertions; no such pattern appeared in memory repertoires.

One entry per CDR3 protein, called by TCRdb with MiXCR from the 5' RACE reads. This table has roughly 690,000 distinct CDR3 sequences, 5.5% to 7.5% appearing once. The germline CDR1 and CDR2 sequences are DFQATT and SNEGSKA (reference sequence). V was cut by 5 bases and J by 6 bases, with 20 bases left in between. This CDR3 is built from 15 residues. This clonotype was sampled from a man aged 18 to 29 in good health. Sequencing input: naive T cells sorted from blood. The chain combines TRBV20-1 with TRBJ2-1; D may match TRBD1 or TRBD2 (5 bases each). This CDR3 is CSAARRDRMGNEQFF. The CDR3 nucleotides read TGCAGTGCTGCCCGAAGGGACCGCATGGGCAATGAGCAGTTCTTC.